The TCR beta chain under discussion was sequenced for a study of T cells in Graves' hyperthyroidism and ophthalmopathy. Study-wide background: Before treatment of any kind, peripheral blood was taken at initial diagnosis.

Comment on this clonotype: Its target is not known.

Germline loops: CDR1 LNHDA, CDR2 SQIVND (reference sequence). This CDR3 is built from 14 residues. Unmatched junction bases numbered 5, after V lost 3 bases and J lost 5 bases. Study-wide results and caveats: Most clonotypes that expanded in the thyroid above 0.001 also showed up in blood.

Authors of the study amplified TCR beta CDR3 regions from RNA transcripts. The HTBI primer set drove a first-round RT-PCR of the TCR CDR3. TCRdb passed the multiplex PCR reads through MiXCR, listing each CDR3 protein once. Of roughly 500,000 distinct CDR3 sequences listed, 20% to 25% are singletons. The origin of this receptor is a woman aged 70-85 years with Graves' ophthalmopathy. V is TRBV19 and J is TRBJ1-1, with 8 positions matching TRBD1. Input material: blood. The CDR3 sequence: CASSIRGQLTEAFF. The CDR3 DNA is TGTGCCAGTAGTATCAGGGGGCAGCTAACTGAAGCTTTCTTT.